The present entry profiles one T cell receptor beta chain with its context. Its antigen is currently unknown. This specimen belongs to a study of CD8 T cells in Susac syndrome. Whole-study context: Sequencing included Susac syndrome patients, about six of them with active disease and eight in remission.

General observations from the study: The total CD8+ repertoires contained roughly 17 Susac-specific public clones, and the CD8+ TEMRA repertoires contained five. Susac CD8+ cells expanded clonally the most in TEMRA cells and in active patients.

Random hexamers were used to reverse transcribe the RNA input (roughly 0.5 to 1 ug). An immunoSEQ multiplex PCR amplified TCR beta CDR3 over 54 Vbeta and 13 Jbeta. TCRdb independently ran MiXCR on the immunoSEQ multiplex PCR reads; one entry per CDR3 protein. The sample includes about 80,000 distinct CDR3 sequences, roughly 95% of them seen just once. The CDR3 extends over 11 amino acids. From germline, CDR1 is GTSNPN and CDR2 SVGIG (reference sequence). The ends were cut back, 3 bases at V and 3 bases at J, with 5 bases in the middle. The chain couples TRBV30 to TRBJ1-1; D unresolved. This TCR derives from a human donor with Susac syndrome. The sample comprised CD8+ T cells from PBMCs. This chain's CDR3 is CAWRRDTEAFF. For the CDR3, the DNA is TGTGCCTGGAGACGGGACACTGAAGCTTTCTTT.